These T cell receptor beta chains were read from a single sample in a study of blood T cell repertoires in COVID-19. Assay: immunoSEQ multiplex PCR; the TCRdb copy retains only in-frame clones and omits some. In the table there are 200,000 to 300,000 clones, approximately 91% of which are singletons. The specimen sequenced was peripheral blood. Receptors originate from a human donor in a cohort sampled during active COVID-19. Each CDR3 is given with its conserved first and last residue. The D gene is left open where the match is weak. Clone size appears in some rows only: once, few, many, or a class for an expanded clone.

V,J,size,D,CDR3,DNA
TRBV6-2/TRBV6-3,TRBJ2-7,NA,NA,CASSRLDLGSEQYF,TGTGCCAGCAGCCGACTAGACCTCGGGAGCGAGCAGTACTTC
TRBV7-2,TRBJ1-1,NA,TRBD1,CASSFQGDTEAFF,TGTGCCAGCAGCTTTCAGGGGGACACTGAAGCTTTCTTT
TRBV28,TRBJ2-7,NA,TRBD1,CASSTGTGSYEQYF,TGTGCCAGCAGTACCGGGACAGGGTCCTACGAGCAGTACTTC
TRBV20-1,TRBJ2-7,few,NA,CSAEQGYEQYF,TGCAGTGCGGAACAGGGTTACGAGCAGTACTTC
TRBV11-2,TRBJ1-2,NA,NA,CASSLGVSPRDIWGYTF,TGTGCCAGCAGCTTAGGTGTGTCTCCTCGCGATATTTGGGGCTACACCTTC
TRBV5-1,TRBJ1-2,NA,NA,CASTYTGTLRGEAYGYTF,TGCGCCAGCACCTACACCGGGACCCTTCGGGGGGAGGCATATGGCTACACCTTC
TRBV6-5,TRBJ1-1,NA,NA,CASSSLGPHTEAFF,TGTGCCAGCAGCTCCCTGGGGCCTCACACTGAAGCTTTCTTT
TRBV7-9,TRBJ2-5,NA,NA,CASSARETQYF,TGTGCCAGCAGCGCCAGGGAGACCCAGTACTTC
TRBV7-2,TRBJ2-5,NA,NA,CASSLVIGTPQETQYF,TGTGCCAGCAGCTTAGTGATTGGGACTCCACAAGAGACCCAGTACTTC
TRBV11-3,TRBJ2-7,once,NA,CASSLGGEIGYEQYF,TGTGCCAGCAGCCTAGGGGGAGAAATAGGGTACGAGCAGTACTTC
TRBV5-1,TRBJ2-3,NA,TRBD2,CASSLAGLARDTQYF,TGCGCCAGCAGCTTAGCGGGACTCGCAAGGGATACGCAGTATTTT
TRBV5-6,TRBJ2-2,once,TRBD2,CASSLGTSGGAGELFF,TGTGCCAGCAGCCTCGGGACTAGCGGGGGAGCCGGGGAGCTGTTTTTT
TRBV10-2,TRBJ1-2,NA,NA,CASSEGLTYGYTF,TGCGCCAGCAGTGAGGGACTGACCTATGGCTACACCTTC
TRBV5-4,TRBJ2-7,few,NA,CASSQAPGSYEQYF,TGTGCCAGCAGCCAGGCTCCCGGAAGCTACGAGCAGTACTTC
TRBV12-3/TRBV12-4,TRBJ1-4,NA,NA,CASSLGSGEKLFF,TGTGCCAGCAGTTTAGGGAGCGGGGAAAAACTGTTTTTT
TRBV27,TRBJ1-5,NA,NA,CASSPSGGEVRQPQHF,TGTGCCAGCAGTCCGTCGGGAGGGGAAGTCCGTCAGCCCCAGCATTTT
TRBV28,TRBJ1-1,NA,NA,CASTRMTVEAFF,TGTGCCAGCACCCGAATGACAGTTGAAGCTTTCTTT
TRBV9,TRBJ1-3,NA,TRBD1,CASSDNLGQGSGNTIYF,TGTGCCAGCAGCGACAACCTGGGACAGGGCTCTGGAAACACCATATATTTT
TRBV19,TRBJ2-7,NA,TRBD2,CASSISSGVSYEQYF,TGTGCCAGTAGTATTTCTAGCGGGGTTTCCTACGAGCAGTACTTC
TRBV5-1,TRBJ2-5,NA,TRBD2,CASRAGTSQETQYF,TGCGCCAGCAGGGCTGGGACTAGTCAAGAGACCCAGTACTTC
TRBV27,TRBJ1-2,NA,NA,CASSLWGEGGYTF,TGTGCCAGCAGTTTATGGGGGGAGGGTGGCTACACCTTC
TRBV6-2/TRBV6-3,TRBJ1-2,NA,NA,CASSYSRGIGGYTF,TGTGCCAGCAGTTACTCTCGGGGGATTGGCGGCTACACCTTC
TRBV7-2,TRBJ2-7,NA,TRBD2,CASSFVAGGPEQYF,TGTGCCAGCAGCTTCGTGGCGGGAGGGCCGGAGCAGTACTTC
TRBV14,TRBJ2-3,NA,TRBD2,CASSTRWERGLMDTQYF,TGTGCCAGCAGCACCCGTTGGGAGCGGGGGCTCATGGATACGCAGTATTTT
TRBV7-9,TRBJ1-6,NA,TRBD1,CASSLWTGSSYNSPLHF,TGTGCCAGCAGCTTGTGGACAGGAAGCTCCTATAATTCACCCCTCCACTTT
TRBV6-6,TRBJ2-1,NA,NA,CASSYPSAGYNEQFF,TGTGCCAGCAGTTACCCCTCGGCGGGATACAATGAGCAGTTCTTC
TRBV28,TRBJ1-2,NA,NA,CASRTGEALYGYTF,TGTGCCAGTAGGACGGGGGAAGCTCTCTATGGCTACACCTTC
TRBV5-1,TRBJ2-7,NA,TRBD2,CASRPLAGSSYEQYF,TGCGCCAGCAGGCCCCTAGCGGGAAGCTCCTACGAGCAGTACTTC
TRBV19,TRBJ1-2,NA,TRBD1,CASSPLGQGRQRGYGYTF,TGTGCCAGTAGTCCCCTTGGACAGGGAAGGCAGAGGGGCTATGGCTACACCTTC
TRBV28,TRBJ1-5,NA,TRBD1,CASSLEDRGLAYSNQPQHF,TGTGCCAGCAGTTTAGAAGACAGGGGGCTTGCTTATAGCAATCAGCCCCAGCATTTT
TRBV7-9,TRBJ2-7,NA,NA,CASSLAWEEQYF,TGTGCCAGCAGCTTAGCGTGGGAGGAGCAGTACTTC
TRBV7-2,TRBJ2-7,NA,TRBD2,CASSLVSSGGIRYF,TGTGCCAGCAGCTTAGTGAGTAGCGGGGGAATCAGGTACTTC
TRBV25-1,TRBJ2-7,NA,NA,CASSVTLGSEQYF,TGTGCCAGCAGTGTCACTCTTGGTTCCGAGCAGTACTTC
TRBV4-3,TRBJ2-7,NA,NA,CASSQDRQGFYEQYF,TGCGCCAGCAGCCAAGATCGGCAGGGCTTCTACGAGCAGTACTTC
TRBV9,TRBJ2-7,NA,TRBD1,CASSVAGTGVYEQYF,TGTGCCAGCAGCGTAGCCGGGACAGGGGTATACGAGCAGTACTTC
TRBV27,TRBJ2-7,NA,TRBD2,CASSLGSGDSYEQYF,TGTGCCAGCAGTTTGGGTAGCGGGGACTCCTACGAGCAGTACTTC
TRBV19,TRBJ1-2,NA,NA,CASSISGDGYTF,TGTGCCAGTAGTATATCCGGGGATGGCTACACCTTC
TRBV3-1/TRBV3-2,TRBJ1-1,NA,NA,CASSPQGREAFF,TGTGCCAGCAGCCCCCAGGGCCGTGAAGCTTTCTTT
TRBV28,TRBJ1-4,once,NA,CASSLPTGSEKLFF,TGTGCCAGCAGTTTGCCAACGGGGAGTGAAAAACTGTTTTTT
TRBV19,TRBJ2-3,NA,TRBD1,CASSIVGTVYSTDTQYF,TGTGCCAGTAGTATAGTCGGGACAGTCTATAGCACAGATACGCAGTATTTT
TRBV5-4,TRBJ1-2,NA,NA,CASSARDKSTYGYTF,TGTGCCAGCAGCGCCCGGGACAAGAGCACCTATGGCTACACCTTC
TRBV29-1,TRBJ2-7,NA,TRBD1,CSVEDSQGAGEQYF,TGCAGCGTTGAAGATTCACAGGGGGCTGGCGAGCAGTACTTC
TRBV5-1,TRBJ1-6,few,NA,CASSLGQGGNSPLHF,TGCGCCAGCAGCTTGGGGCAGGGAGGTAATTCACCCCTCCACTTT
TRBV6-2/TRBV6-3,TRBJ2-1,NA,NA,CASSSQGSNRYNEQFF,TGTGCCAGCAGTTCACAGGGCAGCAACCGCTACAATGAGCAGTTCTTC
TRBV11-2,TRBJ2-3,NA,TRBD2,CASSPGTSGTSTDTQYF,TGTGCCAGCAGCCCCGGGACTAGCGGTACTAGCACAGATACGCAGTATTTT
TRBV7-9,TRBJ1-3,NA,NA,CASSLQTGNTIYF,TGTGCCAGCAGCTTACAAACAGGAAACACCATATATTTT
TRBV4-2,TRBJ2-7,NA,TRBD2,CASSRGASGSSYEQYF,TGTGCCAGCAGCCGGGGGGCTAGCGGGAGCTCCTACGAGCAGTACTTC
TRBV9,TRBJ1-1,NA,NA,CASSGTQGGGTEAFF,TGTGCCAGCAGCGGGACACAGGGTGGGGGAACTGAAGCTTTCTTT
TRBV7-8,TRBJ1-4,NA,TRBD1,CASSVTGEEKLFF,TGTGCCAGCAGCGTTACAGGGGAGGAAAAACTGTTTTTT